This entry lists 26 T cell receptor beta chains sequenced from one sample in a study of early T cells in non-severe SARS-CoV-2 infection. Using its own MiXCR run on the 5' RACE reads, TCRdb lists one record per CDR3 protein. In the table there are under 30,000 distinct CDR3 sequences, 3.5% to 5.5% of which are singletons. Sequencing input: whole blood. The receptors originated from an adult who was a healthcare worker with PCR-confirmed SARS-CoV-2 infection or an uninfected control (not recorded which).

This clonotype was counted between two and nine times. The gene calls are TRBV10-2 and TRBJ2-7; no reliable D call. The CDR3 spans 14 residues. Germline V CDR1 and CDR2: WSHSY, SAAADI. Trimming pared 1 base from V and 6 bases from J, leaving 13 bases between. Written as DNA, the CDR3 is TGCGCCAGCAGTGAGTTAACACGTGGATCCGAGCAGTACTTC. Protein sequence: CASSELTRGSEQYF.

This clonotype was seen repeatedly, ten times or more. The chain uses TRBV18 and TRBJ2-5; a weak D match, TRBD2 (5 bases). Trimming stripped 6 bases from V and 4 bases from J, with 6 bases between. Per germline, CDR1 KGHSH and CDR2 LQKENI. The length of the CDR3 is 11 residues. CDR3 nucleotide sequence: TGTGCCAGCTCCGGAGGAGAGACCCAGTACTTC. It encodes CASSGGETQYF.

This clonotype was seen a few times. As DNA, the CDR3 is TGCGCCAGCAGCCGAATGGATTGGTATCTCCCCACTGAAGCTTTCTTT. Encoded protein: CASSRMDWYLPTEAFF. The chain is built from TRBV5-1 and TRBJ1-1; D ambiguous. Trimming pared 4 bases from V and 4 bases from J, leaving 20 bases between. There are 16 residues in the CDR3. CDR1 is SGHRS and CDR2 is YFSETQ in the germline V gene.

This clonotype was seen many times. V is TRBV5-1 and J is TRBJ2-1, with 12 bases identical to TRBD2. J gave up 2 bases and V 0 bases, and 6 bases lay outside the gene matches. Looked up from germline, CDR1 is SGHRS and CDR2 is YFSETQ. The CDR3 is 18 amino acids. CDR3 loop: CASSLGLAGVIPYNEQFF. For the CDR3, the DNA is TGCGCCAGCAGCTTGGGACTAGCGGGGGTAATCCCCTACAATGAGCAGTTCTTC.

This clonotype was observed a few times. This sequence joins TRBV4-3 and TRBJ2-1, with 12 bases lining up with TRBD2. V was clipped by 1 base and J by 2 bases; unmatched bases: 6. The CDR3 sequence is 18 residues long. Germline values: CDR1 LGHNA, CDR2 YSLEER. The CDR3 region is CASSQAWTSGVTYNEQFF. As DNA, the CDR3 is TGCGCCAGCAGCCAAGCCTGGACTAGCGGGGTAACCTACAATGAGCAGTTCTTC.

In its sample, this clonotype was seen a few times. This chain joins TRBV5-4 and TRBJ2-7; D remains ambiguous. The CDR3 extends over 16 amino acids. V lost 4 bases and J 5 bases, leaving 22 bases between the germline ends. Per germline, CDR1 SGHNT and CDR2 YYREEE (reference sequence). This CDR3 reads CASSPTQGSSPNEQYF. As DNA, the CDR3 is TGTGCCAGCAGCCCCACCCAAGGATCTAGTCCCAACGAGCAGTACTTC.

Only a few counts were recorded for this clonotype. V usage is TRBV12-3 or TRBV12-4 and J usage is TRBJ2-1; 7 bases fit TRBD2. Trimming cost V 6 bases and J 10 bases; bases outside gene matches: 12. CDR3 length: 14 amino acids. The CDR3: CASSPTVGTNEQFF. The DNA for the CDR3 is TGTGCCAGCAGCCCCACGGTCGGGACTAACGAGCAGTTCTTC.

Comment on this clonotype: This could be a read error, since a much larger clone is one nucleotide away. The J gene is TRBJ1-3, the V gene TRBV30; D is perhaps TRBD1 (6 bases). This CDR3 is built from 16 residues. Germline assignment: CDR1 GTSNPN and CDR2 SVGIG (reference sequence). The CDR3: CAWRVPGAGSGDTIYF. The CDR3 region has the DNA TGTGCCTGGAGGGTTCCGGGGGCAGGTAGTGGAGACACCATATATTTT.

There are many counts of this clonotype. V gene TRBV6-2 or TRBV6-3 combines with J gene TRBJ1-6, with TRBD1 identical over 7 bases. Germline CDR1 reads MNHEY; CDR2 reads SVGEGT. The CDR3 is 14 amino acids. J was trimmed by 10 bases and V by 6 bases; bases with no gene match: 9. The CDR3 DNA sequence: TGTGCCAGCAGCCGGACAGGAGGCGTCTCACCCCTCCACTTT. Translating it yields CASSRTGGVSPLHF.

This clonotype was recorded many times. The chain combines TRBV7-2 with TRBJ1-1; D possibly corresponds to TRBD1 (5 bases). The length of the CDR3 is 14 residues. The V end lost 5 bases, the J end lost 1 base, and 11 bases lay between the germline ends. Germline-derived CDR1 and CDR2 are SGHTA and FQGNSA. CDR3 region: CASSLRDSNTEAFF. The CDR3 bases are TGTGCCAGCAGCCTCCGGGACTCGAACACTGAAGCTTTCTTT.

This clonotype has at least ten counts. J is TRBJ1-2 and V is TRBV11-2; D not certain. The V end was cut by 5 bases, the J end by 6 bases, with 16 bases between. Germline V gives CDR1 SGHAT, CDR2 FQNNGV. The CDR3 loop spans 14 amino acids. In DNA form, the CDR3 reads TGTGCCAGCAGCCCGGGGTCCTATCTCGATGGCTACACCTTC. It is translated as CASSPGSYLDGYTF.

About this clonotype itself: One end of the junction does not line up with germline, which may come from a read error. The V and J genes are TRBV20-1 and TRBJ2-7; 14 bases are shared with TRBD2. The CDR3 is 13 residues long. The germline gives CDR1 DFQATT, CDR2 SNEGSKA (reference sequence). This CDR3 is CSAGTSGGPPRAF. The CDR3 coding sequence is TGCAGTGCGGGGACTAGCGGGGGACCACCAAGGGCCTTC.

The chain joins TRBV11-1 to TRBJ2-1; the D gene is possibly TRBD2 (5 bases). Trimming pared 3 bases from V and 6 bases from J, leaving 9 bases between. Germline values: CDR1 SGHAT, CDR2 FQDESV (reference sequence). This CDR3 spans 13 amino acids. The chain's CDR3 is CASSLVRGNEQFF. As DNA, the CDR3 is TGTGCCAGCAGCTTGGTTCGGGGCAATGAGCAGTTCTTC.

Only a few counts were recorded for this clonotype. The CDR3 region is CASSHPDTLYGYTF. The CDR3 DNA follows: TGTGCCAGCAGCCACCCGGACACCCTCTATGGCTACACCTTC. V gene TRBV4-2 combines with J gene TRBJ1-2, with TRBD1 as a possible D gene (5 bases). Germline CDR1 LGHNA, CDR2 YNFKEQ. CDR3 length: 14 amino acids. Trimming pared 3 bases from V and 4 bases from J, leaving 12 bases between.

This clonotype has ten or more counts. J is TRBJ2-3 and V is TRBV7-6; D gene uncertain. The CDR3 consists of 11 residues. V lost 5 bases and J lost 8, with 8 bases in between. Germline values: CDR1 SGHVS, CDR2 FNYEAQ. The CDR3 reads CASSPPGTQYF. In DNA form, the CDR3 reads TGTGCCAGCAGCCCCCCGGGTACGCAGTATTTT. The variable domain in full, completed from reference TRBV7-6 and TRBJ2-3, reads GAGVSQSPRYKVTKRGQDVALRCDPISGHVSLYWYRQALGQGPEFLTYFNYEAQQDKSGLPNDRFSAERPEGSISTLTIQRTEQRDSAMYRCASSPPGTQYFGPGTRLTVL.

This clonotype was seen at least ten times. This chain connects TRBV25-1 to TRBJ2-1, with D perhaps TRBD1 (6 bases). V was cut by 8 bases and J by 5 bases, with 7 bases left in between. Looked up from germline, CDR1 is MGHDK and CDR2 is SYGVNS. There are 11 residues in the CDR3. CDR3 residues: CASGTNNEQFF. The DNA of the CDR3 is TGTGCCAGCGGGACAAACAATGAGCAGTTCTTC.

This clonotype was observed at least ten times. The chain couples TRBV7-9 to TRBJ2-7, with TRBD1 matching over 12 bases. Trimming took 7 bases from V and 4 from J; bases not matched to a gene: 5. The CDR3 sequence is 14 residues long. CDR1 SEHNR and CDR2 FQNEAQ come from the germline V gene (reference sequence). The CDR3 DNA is TGTGCCAGCACCCAGGGACAGGGGGCTTACGAGCAGTACTTC. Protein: CASTQGQGAYEQYF.

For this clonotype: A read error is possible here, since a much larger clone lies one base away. CDR3 nucleotide sequence: TGTGCCAACTCACCTCCCGGGGGGTACAATGAGCAGTTCTTC. Protein product: CANSPPGGYNEQFF. The chain links TRBV18 to TRBJ2-1; 7 bases are shared with TRBD2. Germline V gives CDR1 KGHSH, CDR2 LQKENI. The CDR3 is 14 amino acids.

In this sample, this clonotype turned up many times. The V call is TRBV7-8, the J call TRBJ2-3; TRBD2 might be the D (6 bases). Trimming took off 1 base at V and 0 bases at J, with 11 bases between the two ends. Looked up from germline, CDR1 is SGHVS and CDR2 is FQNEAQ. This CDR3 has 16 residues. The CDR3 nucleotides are TGTGCCAGCAGCTTAGGTTCGGGACTTAGCACAGATACGCAGTATTTT. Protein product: CASSLGSGLSTDTQYF. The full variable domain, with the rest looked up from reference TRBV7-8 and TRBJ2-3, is GAGVSQSPRYKVAKRGQDVALRCDPISGHVSLFWYQQALGQGPEFLTYFQNEAQLDKSGLPSDRFFAERPEGSVSTLKIQRTQQEDSAVYLCASSLGSGLSTDTQYFGPGTRLTVL.

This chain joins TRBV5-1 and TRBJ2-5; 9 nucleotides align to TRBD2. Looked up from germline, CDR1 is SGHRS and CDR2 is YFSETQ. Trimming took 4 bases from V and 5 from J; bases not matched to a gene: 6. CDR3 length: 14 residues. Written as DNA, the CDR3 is TGCGCCAGCAGCCCGGGACTAGCAGGCGAGACCCAGTACTTC. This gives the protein CASSPGLAGETQYF.

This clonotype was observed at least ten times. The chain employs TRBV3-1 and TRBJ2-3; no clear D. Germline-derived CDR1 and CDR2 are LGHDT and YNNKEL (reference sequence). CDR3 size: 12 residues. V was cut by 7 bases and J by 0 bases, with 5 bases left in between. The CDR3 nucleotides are TGTGCCAGCACTCCCAGCACAGATACGCAGTATTTT. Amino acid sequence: CASTPSTDTQYF.

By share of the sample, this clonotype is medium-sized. As DNA, the CDR3 is TGTGCCAGCAGCCGTTCAGCGGGCACCGGGGAGCTGTTTTTT. This sequence encodes CASSRSAGTGELFF. This chain uses TRBV7-2 with TRBJ2-2, with a possible D match to TRBD2 (6 bases). Germline-derived CDR1 and CDR2 are SGHTA and FQGNSA. Between the trimmed V and J ends, which lost 5 bases and 4 bases, there was a span of 11 bases. CDR3 length: 14 amino acids.

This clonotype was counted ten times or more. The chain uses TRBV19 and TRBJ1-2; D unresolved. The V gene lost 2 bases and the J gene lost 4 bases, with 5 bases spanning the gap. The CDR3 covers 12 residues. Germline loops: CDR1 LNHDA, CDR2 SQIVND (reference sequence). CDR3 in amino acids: CASSISLYGYTF. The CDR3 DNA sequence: TGTGCCAGTAGTATATCACTCTATGGCTACACCTTC.

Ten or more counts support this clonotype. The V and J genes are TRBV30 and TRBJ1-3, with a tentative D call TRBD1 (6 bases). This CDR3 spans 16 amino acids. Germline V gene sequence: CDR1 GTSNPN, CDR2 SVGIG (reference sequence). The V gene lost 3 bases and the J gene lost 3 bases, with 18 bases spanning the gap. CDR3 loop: CAWRVPGAGSGNTIYF. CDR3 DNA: TGTGCCTGGAGGGTTCCGGGGGCAGGTAGTGGAAACACCATATATTTT. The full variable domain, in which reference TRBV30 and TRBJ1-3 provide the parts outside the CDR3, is SQTIHQWPATLVQPVGSPLSLECTVEGTSNPNLYWYRQAAGRGLQLLFYSVGIGQISSEVPQNLSASRPQDRQFILSSKKLLLSDSGFYLCAWRVPGAGSGNTIYFGEGSWLTVV.

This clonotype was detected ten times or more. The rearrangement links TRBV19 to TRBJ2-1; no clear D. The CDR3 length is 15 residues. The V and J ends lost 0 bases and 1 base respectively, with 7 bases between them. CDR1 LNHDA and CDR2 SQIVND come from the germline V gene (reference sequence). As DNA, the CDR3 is TGTGCCAGTAGTATAGATCTCCGTTCCTACAATGAGCAGTTCTTC. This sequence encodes CASSIDLRSYNEQFF.

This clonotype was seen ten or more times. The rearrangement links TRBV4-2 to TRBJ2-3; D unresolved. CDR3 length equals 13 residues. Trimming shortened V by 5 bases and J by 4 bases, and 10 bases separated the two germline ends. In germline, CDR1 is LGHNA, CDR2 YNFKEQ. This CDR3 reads CASSSSPADTQYF. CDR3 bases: TGTGCCAGCAGCTCCTCTCCCGCAGATACGCAGTATTTT.